This T cell receptor beta chain stems from a study of human T cells and chemical hapten exposure. Indicated time point: pre-sensitization, week 0. Treatment reported: therapeutic diphenylcyclopropenone sensitization with weekly scalp DPC. Drawing of blood took place ahead of applying each patch test. TCRdb itself ran the RACE reads through MiXCR, one entry per CDR3 protein. The repertoire includes fewer than 350,000 distinct CDR3 sequences, roughly 7.4% of them detected once, and more than 0.95% sits in the top ten. The CDR3 has 14 amino acids. The germline V gene has CDR1 SEHNR and CDR2 FQNEAQ (reference sequence). Between the trimmed V and J ends, which lost 7 bases and 5 bases, there was a span of 17 bases. This clonotype has more than one count but fewer than ten.

This specimen was whole blood, taken in connection with sensitization to the hapten diphenylcyclopropenone (DPC). This sequence was found in a man aged 18 to 35 with alopecia areata. Some clones in this sample may be carry-over from other donors' samples. This chain links TRBV7-9 with TRBJ2-5; no reliable D call. CDR3 sequence: CASINVSNRETQYF. As DNA, the CDR3 is TGTGCCAGCATCAATGTATCCAATAGGGAGACCCAGTACTTC.